This is a list of T cell receptor beta chains from one sample in a study of blood T cell repertoires in COVID-19. Produced via immunoSEQ multiplex PCR; TCRdb's table is partial and in-frame only. The profile shows some 190,000 clones, roughly four fifths of them singletons. The sequenced sample was peripheral blood. The receptors shown here come from a woman over 75 with COVID-19, enrolled during active disease. The conserved cysteine and the conserved F or W are not part of the CDR3 here. Each record gives: J gene, V gene, CDR3 protein.

TRBJ2-7 | TRBV5-1 | ASSGQGTGEQY
TRBJ2-7 | TRBV28 | ASSSQGLAGGPGYEQY
TRBJ1-5 | TRBV28 | ASSLVRGALSNQPQH
TRBJ2-7 | TRBV5-4 | ASALSGTSGAEQY
TRBJ2-7 | TRBV7-8 | ASSLASRAGEQY
TRBJ2-3 | TRBV18 | ASSPRLSGGTADTQY
TRBJ2-2 | TRBV6-6 | ASSPGGGRSWELF
TRBJ2-1 | TRBV11-2 | ASSLDLAGGGNEQF
TRBJ2-5 | TRBV28 | ASSTGGAGRETQY
TRBJ2-5 | TRBV6-1 | ASSEGQIQETQY
TRBJ2-7 | TRBV5-4 | ASSLDPGQGAYEQY
TRBJ1-1 | TRBV6-5 | ASRYYRETEAF
TRBJ1-5 | TRBV6-4 | ASSIGGNQPQH
TRBJ2-1 | TRBV5-1 | ASSYWGSGLSSYNEQF
TRBJ2-1 | TRBV9 | ASSVAGGSGSPYNEQF
TRBJ2-5 | TRBV6-5 | AISPTGALKTQY
TRBJ2-3 | TRBV5-1 | ASSLAGGLSADTQY
TRBJ1-5 | TRBV6-1 | ASSGQGAVSNQPQH
TRBJ1-1 | TRBV6-5 | ASTFQDTEAF
TRBJ1-1 | TRBV5-6 | ASSLAGGRNTEAF
TRBJ2-3 | TRBV4-1 | ASSQLAGGYTDTQY
TRBJ1-1 | TRBV3-1/TRBV3-2 | ASSQTGSGTEAF
TRBJ2-3 | TRBV3-1/TRBV3-2 | ASSQTGFTGGITDTQY
TRBJ2-3 | TRBV5-1 | ASSLLASTDTQY
TRBJ1-1 | TRBV19 | ASSMVVGGTEAF
TRBJ1-2 | TRBV5-6 | ASSLNRLYGYT
TRBJ1-6 | TRBV4-2 | ASSQEAGDNSPLH
TRBJ2-5 | TRBV3-1/TRBV3-2 | ASSQLAGGKQETQY
TRBJ2-2 | TRBV12-5 | ASGLTRTGWVGELF
TRBJ2-6 | TRBV5-1 | ASSRSGDRFNSGANVLT
TRBJ1-4 | TRBV5-1 | ASSLVTPAATNEKLF
TRBJ2-1 | TRBV6-5 | ASILDTGGPGF
TRBJ1-1 | TRBV5-4 | ASSPAGGMNTEAF